A single count supports the clone carrying this T cell receptor (beta chain). The target antigen is unknown. This CDR3 has 14 amino acids. The germline gives CDR1 MNHEY, CDR2 SVGAGI. V lost 8 bases and J lost 6, with 17 bases in between. Primers for the PCR totalled 60 Vbeta and 13 Jbeta. The protocol was immunoSEQ multiplex PCR, while the TCRdb copy is restricted to in-frame clones and leaves out a portion. The repertoire holds about 160,000 clones, with 60% to 85% as singletons. This sample was taken from a study of cytomegalovirus exposure and HLA in healthy donors. General study results and limits: Donor immune exposure was known only as CMV serostatus. In an earlier analysis, in approximately 630 donors, most V segments appeared productive either ~90% or ~30% of the time. A later analysis found TCR association rates differed by HLA locus, highest for DRB1 and lowest for HLA-C.

The sequencing sample was made of PBMCs. This chain uses TRBV6-5 with TRBJ1-5, with D maybe TRBD1 (5 bases). The origin of this receptor is a woman aged 40-49 years in good health and CMV-seronegative. CDR3 in DNA: TGTGCCAGCTACCCGACAGAGTCCGCTCAGCCCCAGCATTTT. Its protein product is CASYPTESAQPQHF.